This entry is about one TCR beta chain. Germline CDR1 GTSNPN, CDR2 SVGIG (reference sequence). The CDR3 length is 14 residues. V lost 5 bases and J lost 1, with 15 bases in between. The data derive from a study of OX40 agonist ivuxolimab in advanced cancers. Study-wide background: One hepatocellular carcinoma and a couple of cutaneous melanoma patients partially responded.

Data came from immunoSEQ multiplex PCR; TCRdb stores just in-frame clones and leaves some out. The sample consists of several thousand clones, roughly 73% of them appearing once. This chain uses TRBV30 with TRBJ2-7, with D possibly being TRBD2 (6 bases). The input for sequencing was CD4+ or CD8+ T cells sorted from blood, taken in a trial of the OX40 agonist ivuxolimab. The sequence was obtained from an adult with an advanced solid tumor such as melanoma, head and neck, liver or kidney cancer. CDR3 residues: CAWDPGRGSYEQYF. In DNA, the CDR3 is TGTGCCTGGGACCCCGGGCGGGGTTCCTACGAGCAGTACTTC.